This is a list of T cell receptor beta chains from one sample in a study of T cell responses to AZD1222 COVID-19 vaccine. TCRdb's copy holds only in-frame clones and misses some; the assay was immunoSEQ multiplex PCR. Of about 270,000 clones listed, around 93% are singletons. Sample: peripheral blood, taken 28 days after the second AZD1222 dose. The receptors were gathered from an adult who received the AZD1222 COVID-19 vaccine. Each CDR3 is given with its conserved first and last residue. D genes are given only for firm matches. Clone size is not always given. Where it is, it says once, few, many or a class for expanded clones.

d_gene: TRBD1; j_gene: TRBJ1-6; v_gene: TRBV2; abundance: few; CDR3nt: TGTGCCAGCAGTAGGACAGGGATTGCCAACAATTCACCCCTCCACTTT; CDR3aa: CASSRTGIANNSPLHF
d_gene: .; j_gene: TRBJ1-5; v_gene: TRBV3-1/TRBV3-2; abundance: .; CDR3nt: TGTGCCAGCAGCCCCACCGATCGTCAGCCCCAGCATTTT; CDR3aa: CASSPTDRQPQHF
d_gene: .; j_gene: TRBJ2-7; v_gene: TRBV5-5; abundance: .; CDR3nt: TGTGCCAGCAGCCTCCTGGACGGGCGAATGGACGAGCAGTACTTC; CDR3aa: CASSLLDGRMDEQYF
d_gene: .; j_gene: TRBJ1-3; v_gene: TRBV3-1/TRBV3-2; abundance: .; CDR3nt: TGTGCCAGCAGCCAGTCGGGTGCTGGAAACACCATATATTTT; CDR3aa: CASSQSGAGNTIYF
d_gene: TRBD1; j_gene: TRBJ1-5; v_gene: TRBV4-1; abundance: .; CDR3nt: TGCGCCAGCAGCCATGTTAGGGGGCAATCGGGACAGCCCCAGCATTTT; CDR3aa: CASSHVRGQSGQPQHF
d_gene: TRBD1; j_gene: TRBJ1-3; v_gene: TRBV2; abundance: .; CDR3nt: TGTGCCAGCAGGGCTACATTGGGACAGGCTATGAACACCATATATTTT; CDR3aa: CASRATLGQAMNTIYF
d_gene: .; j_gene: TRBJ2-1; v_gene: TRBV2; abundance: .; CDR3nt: TGTGCCAGCAGAGTGGGCGGGGCCTACAATGAGCAGTTCTTC; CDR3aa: CASRVGGAYNEQFF
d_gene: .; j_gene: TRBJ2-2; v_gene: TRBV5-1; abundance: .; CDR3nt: TGCGCCAGCAGCTTGGTGACGGCGGGGACCGGGGAGCTGTTTTTT; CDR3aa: CASSLVTAGTGELFF
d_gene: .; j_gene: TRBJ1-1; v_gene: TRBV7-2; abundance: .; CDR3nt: TGTGCCAGCAGCCAAGGACTCTCTGAAGCTTTCTTT; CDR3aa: CASSQGLSEAFF
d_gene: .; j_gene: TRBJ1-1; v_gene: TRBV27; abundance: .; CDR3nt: TGTGCCAGCAGTTCATTACAGGGAACTGAAGCTTTCTTT; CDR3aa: CASSSLQGTEAFF
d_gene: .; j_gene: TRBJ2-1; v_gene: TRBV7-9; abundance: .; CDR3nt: TGTGCCAGCGTTTACAGGGGGGAGGGCCACAATGAGCAGTTCTTC; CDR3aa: CASVYRGEGHNEQFF
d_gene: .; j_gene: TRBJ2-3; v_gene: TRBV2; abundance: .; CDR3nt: TGTGCCAGCCAACTTTCTACGCAGTATTTT; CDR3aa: CASQLSTQYF
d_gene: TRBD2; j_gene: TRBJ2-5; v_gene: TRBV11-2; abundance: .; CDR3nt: TGTGCCAGCAGCCCGGGGGTGCTAGCGGGAGGAGAGACCCAGTACTTC; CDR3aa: CASSPGVLAGGETQYF
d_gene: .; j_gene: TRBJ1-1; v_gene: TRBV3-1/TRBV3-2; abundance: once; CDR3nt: TGTGCCAGCAGCCAAGACCCGGTAAAGGTGACTGAAGCTTTCTTT; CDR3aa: CASSQDPVKVTEAFF
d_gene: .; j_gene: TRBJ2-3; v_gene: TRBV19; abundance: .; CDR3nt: TGTGCCAGTAGTATAGGGCTTAGGACAGATACGCAGTATTTT; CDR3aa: CASSIGLRTDTQYF